One sample yielded the 15 T cell receptor beta chains listed below, sequenced in a study of blood T cell repertoires in COVID-19. Sequenced by immunoSEQ multiplex PCR; TCRdb stores in-frame clones only, minus some. The sample has 300,000 to 350,000 clones; roughly 90% are singletons. The sample consisted of PBMCs or T cells enriched from blood (not recorded which). Source of these receptors: a woman aged 25 to 39 who had been exposed to COVID-19.

The chain couples TRBV19 to TRBJ1-5; no clear D gene. Trimming shortened V by 1 base and J by 1 base, and 8 bases separated the two germline ends. There are 15 residues in the CDR3. Germline V gives CDR1 LNHDA, CDR2 SQIVND (reference sequence). The CDR3 loop reads CASSIGGGSNQPQHF. The CDR3 DNA reads as TGTGCCAGTAGTATAGGGGGAGGAAGCAATCAGCCCCAGCATTTT.

The rearrangement joins TRBV11-2 to TRBJ2-3, with 11 bases that match TRBD2. CDR1 and CDR2 from the germline V gene are SGHAT and FQNNGV. Trimming at V came to 5 bases and at J to 2 bases, leaving 6 bases not matched to a gene. The CDR3 extends over 16 amino acids. As DNA, the CDR3 is TGTGCCAGCAGCCATCTAGCGGGGGGTCACACAGATACGCAGTATTTT. As protein: CASSHLAGGHTDTQYF.

The chain couples TRBV4-2 to TRBJ1-6; 7 bases are a match to TRBD1. The CDR3 extends over 12 amino acids. J gave up 11 bases and V 7 bases, and 5 bases lay outside the gene matches. The germline V gene has CDR1 LGHNA and CDR2 YNFKEQ. The CDR3 loop is CASKDRDPPLHF. The CDR3 DNA reads TGTGCCAGCAAAGACAGGGATCCACCCCTCCACTTT.

This clone showed up just a few times. The J gene is TRBJ2-2, the V gene TRBV27, with TRBD2 identical over 7 bases. The length of the CDR3 is 15 residues. Trimming cost V 6 bases and J 6 bases; bases outside gene matches: 10. The germline V gene encodes CDR1 MNHEY and CDR2 SMNVEV (reference sequence). CDR3 protein: CASSLGLVGPGELFF. As DNA, the CDR3 is TGTGCCAGCAGCCTAGGACTAGTCGGGCCCGGGGAGCTGTTTTTT.

The chain carries TRBV30 and TRBJ1-2, with TRBD1 matching over 9 bases. The CDR3 contains 17 residues. Looked up from germline, CDR1 is GTSNPN and CDR2 is SVGIG (reference sequence). With V trimmed by 2 bases and J by 8 bases, 18 bases remained unmatched. The CDR3 bases are TGTGCCTGGAGTTTCTCCGGGACAGGGAACCTATTAGGGGGCTACACCTTC. Its protein is CAWSFSGTGNLLGGYTF.

The rearrangement links TRBV3-1 (or the pseudogene TRBV3-2) to TRBJ1-3; D may be TRBD1 (5 bases). The CDR3 covers 17 residues. The V end was cut by 2 bases, the J end by 1 base, with 15 bases between. Germline assignment: CDR1 LGHDT and CDR2 YNNKEL (reference sequence). CDR3 amino acids: CASSQYRTGDSGNTIYF. CDR3 coding DNA: TGTGCCAGCAGCCAATATCGTACAGGAGATTCTGGAAACACCATATATTTT.

The rearrangement joins TRBV10-3 to TRBJ2-7; 7 positions agree with TRBD1. Germline V CDR1 and CDR2: ENHRY, SYGVKD. This CDR3 contains 12 residues. J was trimmed by 5 bases and V by 6 bases; bases with no gene match: 4. CDR3 residues: CAISRGQHEQYF. The CDR3 DNA sequence: TGTGCCATCAGCCGGGGACAGCACGAGCAGTACTTC.

The CDR3 sequence: CASSWGTSGAYEQYF. DNA for the CDR3: TGTGCCAGCAGCTGGGGGACTAGCGGGGCTTACGAGCAGTACTTC. V usage is TRBV5-4 and J usage is TRBJ2-7; 13 positions agree with TRBD2. The CDR3 is made up of 15 amino acids. Germline V CDR1 and CDR2: SGHNT, YYREEE (reference sequence). Unmatched junction bases numbered 4, after V lost 3 bases and J lost 4 bases.

V usage is TRBV19 and J usage is TRBJ1-1; D is ambiguous. Trimming cost V 4 bases and J 0 bases, with 9 bases left between them. The CDR3 runs to 14 residues. CDR1 and CDR2 (germline): LNHDA, SQIVND (reference sequence). The CDR3 DNA is TGTGCCAGTAGTAAAACACAAGTGAACACTGAAGCTTTCTTT. This sequence encodes CASSKTQVNTEAFF.

V gene TRBV7-9 combines with J gene TRBJ2-7; TRBD1 is a possible D gene (6 bases). V was trimmed by 1 base and J by 2 bases, leaving 12 bases between them. Germline assignment: CDR1 SEHNR and CDR2 FQNEAQ (reference sequence). The CDR3 is made up of 15 amino acids. The CDR3 DNA sequence: TGTGCCAGCAGCTTAGACCAGGGGCCTCCCTACGAGCAGTACTTC. It specifies CASSLDQGPPYEQYF.

The rearrangement links TRBV19 to TRBJ1-6; possibly TRBD1 for D (5 bases). CDR3 length: 16 residues. V was shortened by 4 bases and J by 7 bases, with 17 bases between the two germline ends. Per germline, CDR1 LNHDA and CDR2 SQIVND (reference sequence). DNA of the CDR3: TGTGCCAGTAGTACCGGGAGGCAGGGTGTAAATTCACCCCTCCACTTT. The encoded protein is CASSTGRQGVNSPLHF.

The CDR3 coding sequence is TGCGCCAGCAGCCAACTTCTGGGCCCCTCCTACAATGAGCAGTTCTTC. Translated: CASSQLLGPSYNEQFF. The chain combines TRBV4-1 with TRBJ2-1, with unresolved D. With 2 bases removed from V and 0 bases from J, the gap between germline ends came to 11 bases. This CDR3 region has 16 residues. In germline, CDR1 is MGHRA, CDR2 YSYEKL.

The chain is built from TRBV2 and TRBJ1-5; TRBD1 matches 8 bases. J gave up 5 bases and V 4 bases, and 4 bases lay outside the gene matches. Germline CDR1 reads SNHLY; CDR2 reads FYNNEI. The CDR3 spans 14 residues. The CDR3 coding sequence is TGTGCCAGCAGTGGCGGGACAGGACATCAGCCCCAGCATTTT. This encodes CASSGGTGHQPQHF.

The genes are TRBV5-4 and TRBJ1-1, with 7 bases identical to TRBD1. In germline, CDR1 is SGHNT, CDR2 YYREEE (reference sequence). The J segment lost 4 bases and the V segment lost 5 bases, leaving 5 bases of the junction unmatched. This CDR3 is built from 13 residues. CDR3 protein: CASRRQGVTEAFF. The CDR3 bases are TGTGCCAGCAGGAGACAGGGCGTCACTGAAGCTTTCTTT.

The CDR3 sequence is CASSINTINNSPLHF. DNA of the CDR3: TGTGCCAGTAGTATTAACACAATAAATAATTCACCCCTCCACTTT. The rearrangement joins TRBV19 to TRBJ1-6; D unresolved. The V gene's germline CDR1 is LNHDA and CDR2 SQIVND (reference sequence). CDR3 size: 15 residues. The V end lost 3 bases, the J end lost 5 bases, and 11 bases lay between the germline ends.